This TCR beta chain was sequenced for a study of blood T cell repertoires in COVID-19. This CDR3 is 14 amino acids long. Germline-derived CDR1 and CDR2 are MGHRA and YSYEKL. Trimming took off 0 bases at V and 4 bases at J, with 9 bases between the two ends. The assay was immunoSEQ multiplex PCR, and TCRdb's table has in-frame clones only and misses some. The repertoire has some 120,000 clones, roughly 88% of them found once; the top ten carry 6.5% to 9%. Sequencing was performed on peripheral blood. The TCR originated in a man in his fifties with acute or convalescent COVID-19. V usage is TRBV4-1 and J usage is TRBJ1-2; D not certain. The CDR3 sequence is CASSQEGGPYGYTF. The CDR3, as DNA: TGCGCCAGCAGCCAAGAGGGCGGGCCCTATGGCTACACCTTC.